The 32 T cell receptor beta chains below come from one sample, sequenced in a study of T cell responses to AZD1222 COVID-19 vaccine (dated by TCRdb to about 2021). Receptor amplification or capture employed the immunoSEQ multiplex PCR assay. Here the immuneACCESS table is served through TCRdb, limited to in-frame sequences with V and J called. Missing clones are a known gap in these copies; in checked studies unresolved V genes cover under half, and the rest lacks a known reason. The sample table lists more than 85,000 clones, about 88% of them with a count of one. The biggest ten clones account for around 5.1% of the sample. The time point label for this specimen denotes: baseline before first vaccination. The specimen comprised peripheral blood, sampled on day 0 of AZD1222 vaccination. The receptors were gathered from an adult in good health.

This clone was observed a single time. Other DNA sequences in the sample encode the same CDR3. The chain carries TRBV6-2 or TRBV6-3 and TRBJ1-2; D is undetermined. Between the trimmed V and J ends, which lost 6 bases and 8 bases, there was a span of 13 bases. Germline CDR1 MNHEY, CDR2 SVGEGT. This CDR3 is built from 12 residues. CDR3 coding DNA: TGTGCCAGCAGCCCCCGGGAAGGGGGCTACACCTTC. Translated, it gives CASSPREGGYTF.

The V call is TRBV28, the J call TRBJ1-2, with TRBD1 as a possible D gene (5 bases). This CDR3 has 13 residues. Per germline, CDR1 MDHEN and CDR2 SYDVKM. Trimming took off 6 bases at V and 3 bases at J, with 11 bases between the two ends. CDR3 bases: TGTGCCAGCAGCCGCTTGACAGACTATGGCTACACCTTC. This sequence encodes CASSRLTDYGYTF.

CDR3 region: CASSLAETGTGTLEQYF. For the CDR3, the DNA is TGCGCCAGCAGCTTGGCCGAGACCGGGACAGGTACTCTCGAGCAGTACTTC. The J gene is TRBJ2-7, the V gene TRBV5-1; 8 bases align to TRBD1. V was pared by 0 bases and J by 6 bases, with 14 bases of the junction left unmatched. There are 17 residues in the CDR3. Germline V gene sequence: CDR1 SGHRS, CDR2 YFSETQ.

CDR3 coding DNA: TGTGCCAGCAGCGTTCGTCAGATTAACTATGGCTACACCTTC. It translates to CASSVRQINYGYTF. This chain joins TRBV5-4 and TRBJ1-2; D unclear. CDR3 size: 14 residues. V shed 4 bases and J shed 1 base, with 11 bases lying between them. Per germline, CDR1 SGHNT and CDR2 YYREEE (reference sequence).

The chain recombines TRBV2 with TRBJ1-5; 9 nucleotides line up with TRBD1. J gave up 0 bases and V 6 bases, and 12 bases lay outside the gene matches. The CDR3 length is 18 residues. Per the germline V gene, CDR1 is SNHLY and CDR2 is FYNNEI. The CDR3 DNA reads TGTGCCAGCAGGGGCGAGGGACAGGGAGTGGATAGCAATCAGCCCCAGCATTTT. It codes for CASRGEGQGVDSNQPQHF.

The V call is TRBV28, the J call TRBJ1-1, with D unclear. The CDR3 loop spans 14 amino acids. V was pared by 6 bases and J by 5 bases, with 16 bases between. Germline V gene sequence: CDR1 MDHEN, CDR2 SYDVKM. For the CDR3, the DNA is TGTGCCAGCAGCTTTTCTCGCAGAAGGACTGAAGCTTTCTTT. Protein: CASSFSRRRTEAFF. Using reference TRBV28 and TRBJ1-1 for the parts outside the CDR3, the full variable domain is DVKVTQSSRYLVKRTGEKVFLECVQDMDHENMFWYRQDPGLGLRLIYFSYDVKMKEKGDIPEGYSVSREKKERFSLILESASTNQTSMYLCASSFSRRRTEAFFGQGTRLTVV.

V gene TRBV6-1 combines with J gene TRBJ1-5; 7 nucleotides align to TRBD1. Germline V CDR1 and CDR2: MNHNS, SASEGT. The CDR3 is made up of 15 amino acids. V was clipped by 2 bases and J by 6 bases; unmatched bases: 7. The CDR3 sequence: CASSEWAGGGQPQHF. For the CDR3, the DNA is TGTGCCAGCAGTGAATGGGCAGGGGGTGGTCAGCCCCAGCATTTT.

This chain uses TRBV11-2 with TRBJ2-7, with D possibly TRBD2 on 5 matching bases. CDR3 length: 15 amino acids. CDR1 and CDR2 (germline): SGHAT, FQNNGV. The V and J ends lost 5 bases and 1 base respectively, with 15 bases between them. The CDR3 DNA follows: TGTGCCAGCAGCGCGCCGGACTGGGCTTCCTACGAGCAGTACTTC. This sequence encodes CASSAPDWASYEQYF.

J is TRBJ2-7 and V is TRBV6-7; no firm D call. TRBV6-7 is classed as an ORF, of uncertain function. This CDR3 is 13 amino acids long. The V and J ends lost 2 bases and 6 bases respectively, with 11 bases between them. The CDR3 bases are TGTGCCAGCAGTTACCCGGATTATATCGAGCAGTACTTC. This sequence encodes CASSYPDYIEQYF.

This clone came up a few times. The V call is TRBV5-8, the J call TRBJ2-1; 7 nucleotides agree with TRBD1. Trimming removed 3 bases from V and 4 bases from J; junction bases left unmatched: 10. Germline V gives CDR1 SGHTS, CDR2 YDEGEE. CDR3 size: 16 residues. The CDR3 DNA is TGTGCCAGCAGCTCCCCCGGGACAGACTTATACAATGAGCAGTTCTTC. As protein: CASSSPGTDLYNEQFF.

The chain uses TRBV6-1 and TRBJ2-2; TRBD2 matches 8 bases. Germline CDR1 and CDR2: MNHNS and SASEGT. Trimming cost V 3 bases and J 6 bases; bases outside gene matches: 6. This CDR3 has 15 amino acids. DNA of the CDR3: TGTGCCAGCAGTGACCAGATACTAGCGGCCGGGGAGCTGTTTTTT. It yields the protein CASSDQILAAGELFF.

Note on this clone: This CDR3 is also generated by other DNA sequences in the sample. J is TRBJ2-3 and V is TRBV7-9; D is perhaps TRBD2 (5 bases). The CDR3 sequence is 13 residues long. The V gene's germline CDR1 is SEHNR and CDR2 FQNEAQ (reference sequence). Deletions cut 0 bases from V and 4 bases from J, with 5 bases between. CDR3 region: CASSLAGADTQYF. CDR3 nucleotide sequence: TGTGCCAGCAGCTTAGCGGGAGCAGATACGCAGTATTTT.

V and J are TRBV15 and TRBJ1-1; D gene unclear. CDR1 and CDR2 (germline): LNHNV, YYDKDF (reference sequence). The CDR3 contains 14 residues. V lost 2 bases, J lost 1 base, and 8 bases lay in between. CDR3 residues: CATSRNTKNTEAFF. Written as DNA, the CDR3 is TGTGCCACCAGCAGAAACACGAAGAACACTGAAGCTTTCTTT.

DNA of the CDR3: TGTGCCAGCAGCTACCCAGGAGCCCAGGGGCCATTCACGAACACTGAAGCTTTCTTT. This codes for CASSYPGAQGPFTNTEAFF. The chain recombines TRBV7-9 with TRBJ1-1; a possible D gene is TRBD1 (6 bases). Germline V lookup: CDR1 SEHNR, CDR2 FQNEAQ (reference sequence). This CDR3 has 19 residues. V lost 4 bases, J lost 1 base, and 25 bases lay in between. The variable domain in full, completed from reference TRBV7-9 and TRBJ1-1, reads DTGVSQNPRHKITKRGQNVTFRCDPISEHNRLYWYRQTLGQGPEFLTYFQNEAQLEKSRLLSDRFSAERPKGSFSTLEIQRTEQGDSAMYLCASSYPGAQGPFTNTEAFFGQGTRLTVV.

V gene TRBV4-2 combines with J gene TRBJ2-3; no clear D. CDR3 size: 11 residues. CDR1 and CDR2 from the germline V gene are LGHNA and YNFKEQ. Trimming removed 0 bases at V and 10 bases at J, with 5 bases between. CDR3 protein: CASSQDSAQYF. Here the CDR3 DNA reads TGTGCCAGCAGCCAAGATTCAGCGCAGTATTTT.

This sequence joins TRBV29-1 and TRBJ1-2, with 7 nucleotides matching TRBD1. Germline CDR1 and CDR2: SQVTM and ANQGSEA. CDR3 length: 12 amino acids. V shed 6 bases and J 4 bases; nucleotides not matched to a gene: 5. CDR3 nucleotides: TGCAGCGTGTCGACAGGGAGCTATGGCTACACCTTC. This sequence encodes CSVSTGSYGYTF.

The count of this clone is one. A junction boundary mismatches the germline segment, possibly from a read error. V gene TRBV7-7 combines with J gene TRBJ2-3; D perhaps matches TRBD2 (6 bases). The CDR3 covers 13 residues. The germline CDR1 and CDR2 sequences are SSHAT and FNYEAQ (reference sequence). CDR3 in DNA: TGTGCTAGCAGCTTGGGACTCGTAGATACGCAGTATTTT. This sequence encodes CASSLGLVDTQYF. Based on the CDR3 plus reference TRBV7-7 and TRBJ2-3, the full variable domain is GAGVSQSPRYKVTKRGQDVTLRCDPISSHATLYWYQQALGQGPEFLTYFNYEAQPDKSGLPSDRFSAERPEGSISTLTIQRTEQRDSAMYRCASSLGLVDTQYFGPGTRLTVL.

This chain joins TRBV28 and TRBJ1-4; D perhaps matches TRBD1 (5 bases). This CDR3 is 16 amino acids long. Germline lookup yields CDR1 MDHEN and CDR2 SYDVKM. The V end lost 3 bases, the J end lost 4 bases, and 15 bases lay between the germline ends. The CDR3 here is CASSFPRPGINEKLFF. DNA of the CDR3: TGTGCCAGCAGTTTCCCTCGTCCAGGGATTAATGAAAAACTGTTTTTT.

The gene calls are TRBV3-1 (or the pseudogene TRBV3-2) and TRBJ2-1; D gene ambiguous. The V and J ends lost 3 bases and 6 bases respectively, with 9 bases between them. The CDR3 is 13 residues long. Germline CDR1 and CDR2: LGHDT and YNNKEL (reference sequence). The CDR3 DNA reads as TGTGCCAGCAGCCAGATGGTCGGCAATGAGCAGTTCTTC. Protein: CASSQMVGNEQFF.

This clone was observed a few times. V gene TRBV7-9 combines with J gene TRBJ2-2; D not resolved. V was trimmed by 4 bases and J by 0 bases, leaving 6 bases between them. This CDR3 is 14 amino acids long. Germline V CDR1 and CDR2: SEHNR, FQNEAQ (reference sequence). CDR3 coding DNA: TGTGCCAGCAGCTCGGACCCGAACACCGGGGAGCTGTTTTTT. This translates into CASSSDPNTGELFF. Full variable domain (remainder filled in from reference TRBV7-9 and TRBJ2-2): DTGVSQNPRHKITKRGQNVTFRCDPISEHNRLYWYRQTLGQGPEFLTYFQNEAQLEKSRLLSDRFSAERPKGSFSTLEIQRTEQGDSAMYLCASSSDPNTGELFFGEGSRLTVL.

The gene calls are TRBV10-2 and TRBJ2-2; no definite D call. Trimming pared 4 bases from V and 7 bases from J, leaving 16 bases between. The germline V gene has CDR1 WSHSY and CDR2 SAAADI. The CDR3 contains 15 residues. DNA of the CDR3: TGCGCCAGCAGTGCAAGCCCGGTCGCGAACGGGGAGCTGTTTTTT. It specifies CASSASPVANGELFF.

The chain joins TRBV2 to TRBJ2-3; possible D gene TRBD1, 5 bases. Trimming shortened V by 3 bases and J by 6 bases, and 10 bases separated the two germline ends. Germline-derived CDR1 and CDR2 are SNHLY and FYNNEI. The CDR3 totals 13 residues. In nucleotides, the CDR3 is TGTGCCAGCAGTGAGGACACGGCGGATACGCAGTATTTT. Its protein product is CASSEDTADTQYF.

This chain links TRBV4-3 with TRBJ1-5; D is undetermined. Per the germline V gene, CDR1 is LGHNA and CDR2 is YSLEER. The CDR3 runs to 15 residues. Trimming removed 4 bases at V and 0 bases at J, with 10 bases between. The CDR3 bases are TGCGCCAGCAGCCTTTATAGAAGTAGCAATCAGCCCCAGCATTTT. Its translation: CASSLYRSSNQPQHF.

This chain uses TRBV11-2 with TRBJ1-1; D ambiguous. CDR1 is SGHAT, CDR2 FQNNGV, per germline. Trimming removed 0 bases from V and 4 bases from J, with 0 bases in between. The CDR3 spans 11 residues. The CDR3 DNA is TGTGCCAGCAGCTTAGACACTGAAGCTTTCTTT. As protein: CASSLDTEAFF.

This clone occurred once. The chain links TRBV7-9 to TRBJ2-1, with 10 nucleotides matching TRBD2. The junction had 10 bases not matched to a gene; V was cut back by 5 bases and J by 6 bases. CDR1 SEHNR and CDR2 FQNEAQ come from the germline V gene (reference sequence). This CDR3 region has 16 residues. Here the CDR3 DNA reads TGTGCCAGCAGCCTATCTCTAGCGGGAGCTAGCAATGAGCAGTTCTTC. It yields the protein CASSLSLAGASNEQFF.

V and J are TRBV28 and TRBJ2-7, with TRBD1 matching 7 bases. Germline CDR1 MDHEN, CDR2 SYDVKM. Trimming at V came to 5 bases and at J to 0 bases, leaving 10 bases not matched to a gene. The CDR3 runs 16 residues. CDR3: CASSPTRTGGSYEQYF. As DNA, the CDR3 is TGTGCCAGCAGTCCGACACGGACAGGTGGCTCCTACGAGCAGTACTTC.

This clone was recorded only once. J is TRBJ2-1 and V is TRBV18; 10 nucleotides line up with TRBD2. The germline gives CDR1 KGHSH, CDR2 LQKENI. CDR3 length: 17 amino acids. With V trimmed by 2 bases and J by 2 bases, 6 bases remained unmatched. CDR3 nucleotides: TGTGCCAGCTCACCAGCAGGACTAGCGGCAGCCTACAATGAGCAGTTCTTC. This codes for CASSPAGLAAAYNEQFF.

This chain links TRBV28 with TRBJ1-3, with 7 bases matching TRBD1. Germline V gene lookup returns CDR1 MDHEN and CDR2 SYDVKM. The CDR3 totals 16 residues. The trim removed 3 bases at V and 4 bases at J, leaving 9 bases unmatched. For the CDR3, the DNA is TGTGCCAGCAGTTTTCTGAGGGGGCGTAAGGGAAACACCATATATTTT. This gives the protein CASSFLRGRKGNTIYF.

The chain employs TRBV7-2 and TRBJ1-5, with 9 bases aligning to TRBD1. Per the germline V gene, CDR1 is SGHTA and CDR2 is FQGNSA. The CDR3 loop spans 15 amino acids. The V and J ends lost 5 bases and 2 bases, in that order; junction bases with no gene match: 4. The CDR3 sequence is CASSPGQGGNQPQHF. The CDR3 region has the DNA TGTGCCAGCAGCCCGGGACAGGGCGGCAATCAGCCCCAGCATTTT. The whole variable domain, remainder taken from reference TRBV7-2 and TRBJ1-5, is GAGVSQSPSNKVTEKGKDVELRCDPISGHTALYWYRQSLGQGLEFLIYFQGNSAPDKSGLPSDRFSAERTGGSVSTLTIQRTQQEDSAVYLCASSPGQGGNQPQHFGDGTRLSIL.

The V and J genes are TRBV10-1 and TRBJ1-6; a weak D match, TRBD1 (5 bases). The length of the CDR3 is 15 residues. Germline CDR1 WNHNN, CDR2 SYGVQD (reference sequence). Trimming stripped 0 bases from V and 5 bases from J, with 8 bases between. The CDR3 region has the DNA TGCGCCAGCAGTGAGTCGGGCAGGGATAATTCACCCCTCCACTTT. Translating gives CASSESGRDNSPLHF.

V gene TRBV10-3 combines with J gene TRBJ2-7, with 9 bases lining up with TRBD2. V lost 1 base to trimming and J lost 4 bases; unmatched junction nucleotides: 11. The CDR3 runs to 17 residues. CDR1 and CDR2 from the germline V gene are ENHRY and SYGVKD. The CDR3 DNA reads as TGTGCCATCAGTGAGTTTAGCGGGAGCGGGGATTGGTACGAGCAGTACTTC. Its protein product is CAISEFSGSGDWYEQYF.

The J gene is TRBJ2-1, the V gene TRBV6-2 or TRBV6-3, with 8 bases that match TRBD1. The ends lost 6 bases at V and 0 bases at J; junction bases unmatched: 4. Germline V lookup: CDR1 MNHEY, CDR2 SVGEGT. This CDR3 has 15 amino acids. The CDR3 loop reads CASSNRGSSYNEQFF. The CDR3 region has the DNA TGTGCCAGCAGCAACAGGGGGAGCTCCTACAATGAGCAGTTCTTC.